The TCR beta chain under discussion was sequenced for a study of vaccination and CD4 T cells after COVID-19. Turning to the study itself: Convalescent persons amounted to six males plus four females, two of whom were Hispanic.

The Oncomine TCR Beta short-read assay sequenced DNA from cultured CD4+ T cells. TCRdb processed the PCR reads anew with MiXCR; each CDR3 protein has one entry. The table has roughly 9,900 distinct CDR3 sequences, around 60% seen once. The sample's treatment: roughly nine-day PBMC culture with coronavirus spike peptide pools or control peptides (ViraFEST assay). PCR tests turned positive between March and December 2020, before US Alpha, Beta and Delta variants. With respect to this clonotype: What it binds is unknown.

The germline CDR1 and CDR2 sequences are MDHEN and SYDVKM. The CDR3 runs 15 residues. The trim removed 5 bases at V and 1 base at J, leaving 6 bases unmatched. Material for sequencing was CD4+ T cells from blood, cultured in vitro. This clonotype was sampled from a human donor who had recovered from COVID-19. The V and J genes are TRBV28 and TRBJ1-1; TRBD1 agrees at 8 bases. DNA of the CDR3: TGTGCCAGCAGTCCTCCGACAGGGGCGAACACTGAAGCTTTCTTT. Translation: CASSPPTGANTEAFF.